This TCR beta chain was recovered during a study of blood T cell repertoires in COVID-19. Study-level background: Both acute and convalescent COVID-19 samples were obtained from the United States, Italy and Spain.

The protocol was immunoSEQ multiplex PCR, while the TCRdb copy is restricted to in-frame clones and leaves out a portion. Among approximately 150,000 clones, about 89% were seen once, and the ten largest hold about 6%. Sequenced input: peripheral blood. The clonotype originates from a man older than 75 with acute or convalescent COVID-19.

CDR3 sequence (DNA): TGTGCCAGCAGCCCCCTGGGCCAGACCCAGTACTTC. Translating it yields CASSPLGQTQYF. This chain uses TRBV28 with TRBJ2-5, with D unresolved. The V and J ends lost 6 bases and 6 bases respectively, with 11 bases between them. The CDR3 loop spans 12 amino acids. Germline V gene data show CDR1 as MDHEN and CDR2 as SYDVKM.